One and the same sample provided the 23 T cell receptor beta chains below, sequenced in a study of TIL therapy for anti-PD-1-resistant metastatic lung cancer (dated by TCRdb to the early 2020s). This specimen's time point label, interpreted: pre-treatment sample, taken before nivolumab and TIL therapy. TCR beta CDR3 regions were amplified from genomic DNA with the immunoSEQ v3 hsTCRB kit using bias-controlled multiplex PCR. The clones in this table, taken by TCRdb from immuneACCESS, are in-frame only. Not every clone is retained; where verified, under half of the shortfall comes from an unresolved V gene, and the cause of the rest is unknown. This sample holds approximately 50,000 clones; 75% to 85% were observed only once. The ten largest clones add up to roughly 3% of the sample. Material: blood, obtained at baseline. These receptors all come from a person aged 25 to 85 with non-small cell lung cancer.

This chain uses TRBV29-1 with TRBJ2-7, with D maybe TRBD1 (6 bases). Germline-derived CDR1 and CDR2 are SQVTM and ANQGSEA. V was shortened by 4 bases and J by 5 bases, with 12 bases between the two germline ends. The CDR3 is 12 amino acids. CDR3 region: CSVGGRGNEQYF. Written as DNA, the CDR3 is TGCAGCGTTGGGGGCAGGGGAAACGAGCAGTACTTC.

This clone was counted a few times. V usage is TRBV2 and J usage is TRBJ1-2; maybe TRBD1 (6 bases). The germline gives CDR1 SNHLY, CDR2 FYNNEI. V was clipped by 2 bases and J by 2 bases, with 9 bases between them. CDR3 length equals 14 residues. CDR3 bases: TGTGCCAGCAGTGAACAAGGACAGAACTATGGCTACACCTTC. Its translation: CASSEQGQNYGYTF.

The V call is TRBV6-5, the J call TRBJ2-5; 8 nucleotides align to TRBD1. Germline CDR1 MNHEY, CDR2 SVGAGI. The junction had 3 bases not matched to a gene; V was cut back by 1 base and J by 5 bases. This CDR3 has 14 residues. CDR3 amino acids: CASSYWTGSETQYF. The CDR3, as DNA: TGTGCCAGCAGTTACTGGACAGGGAGCGAGACCCAGTACTTC.

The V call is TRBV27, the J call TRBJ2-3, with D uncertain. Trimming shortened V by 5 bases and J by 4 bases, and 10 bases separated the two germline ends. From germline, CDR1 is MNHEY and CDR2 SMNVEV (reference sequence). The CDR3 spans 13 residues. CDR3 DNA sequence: TGTGCCAGCAGTCCAGGTTCGGCAGATACGCAGTATTTT. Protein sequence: CASSPGSADTQYF.

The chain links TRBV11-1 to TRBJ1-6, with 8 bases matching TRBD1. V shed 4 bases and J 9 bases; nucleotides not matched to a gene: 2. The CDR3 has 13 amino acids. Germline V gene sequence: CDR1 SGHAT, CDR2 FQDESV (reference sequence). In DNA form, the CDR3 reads TGTGCCAGCAGCTCGGACAGGGCTTCACCCCTCCACTTT. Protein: CASSSDRASPLHF.

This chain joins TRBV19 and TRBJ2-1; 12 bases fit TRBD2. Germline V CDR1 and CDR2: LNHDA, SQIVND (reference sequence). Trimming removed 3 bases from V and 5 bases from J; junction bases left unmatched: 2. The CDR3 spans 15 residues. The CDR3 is CASSIRTSGNNEQFF. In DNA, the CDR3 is TGTGCCAGTAGTATTAGGACTAGCGGGAACAATGAGCAGTTCTTC.

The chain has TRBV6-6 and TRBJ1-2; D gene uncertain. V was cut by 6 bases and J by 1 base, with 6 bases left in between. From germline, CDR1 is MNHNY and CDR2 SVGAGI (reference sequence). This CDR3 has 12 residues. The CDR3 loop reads CASSPSNYGYTF. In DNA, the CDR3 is TGTGCCAGCAGCCCAAGTAACTATGGCTACACCTTC.

DNA for the CDR3: TGTGCCAGCAGTCCGCCGGGACTAGCTCAGTATGAGCAGTTCTTC. This translates into CASSPPGLAQYEQFF. The chain links TRBV6-6 to TRBJ2-1, with 9 bases identical to TRBD2. The germline CDR1 and CDR2 sequences are MNHNY and SVGAGI (reference sequence). The CDR3 totals 15 residues. The junction had 10 bases not matched to a gene; V was cut back by 5 bases and J by 8 bases.

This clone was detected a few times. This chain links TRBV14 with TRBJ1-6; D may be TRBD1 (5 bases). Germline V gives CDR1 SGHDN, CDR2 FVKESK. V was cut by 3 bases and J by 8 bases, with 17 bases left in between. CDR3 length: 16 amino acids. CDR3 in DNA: TGTGCCAGCAGCCACGGTAGGGGCAGCTCCTATTCACCCCTCCACTTT. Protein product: CASSHGRGSSYSPLHF.

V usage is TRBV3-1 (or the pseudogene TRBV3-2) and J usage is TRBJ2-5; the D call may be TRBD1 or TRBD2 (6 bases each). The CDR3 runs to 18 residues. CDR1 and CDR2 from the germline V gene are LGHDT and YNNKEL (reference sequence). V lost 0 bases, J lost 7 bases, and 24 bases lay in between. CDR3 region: CASSQDRGTGVGVGTQYF. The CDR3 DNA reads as TGTGCCAGCAGCCAAGATAGGGGGACGGGGGTCGGTGTAGGGACCCAGTACTTC.

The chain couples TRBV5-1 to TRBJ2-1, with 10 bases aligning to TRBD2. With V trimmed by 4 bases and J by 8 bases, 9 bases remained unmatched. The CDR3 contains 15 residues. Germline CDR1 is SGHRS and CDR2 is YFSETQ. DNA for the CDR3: TGCGCCAGCAGCCTCAGCGGGAGGGTGGGCGATGAGCAGTTCTTC. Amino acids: CASSLSGRVGDEQFF. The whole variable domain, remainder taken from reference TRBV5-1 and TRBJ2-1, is KAGVTQTPRYLIKTRGQQVTLSCSPISGHRSVSWYQQTPGQGLQFLFEYFSETQRNKGNFPGRFSGRQFSNSRSEMNVSTLELGDSALYLCASSLSGRVGDEQFFGPGTRLTVL.

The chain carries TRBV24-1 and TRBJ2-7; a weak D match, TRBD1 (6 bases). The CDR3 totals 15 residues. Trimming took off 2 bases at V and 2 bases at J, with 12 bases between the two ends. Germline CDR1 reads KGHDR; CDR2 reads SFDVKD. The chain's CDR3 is CATSDSKRGTYEQYF. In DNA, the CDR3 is TGTGCCACCAGTGATTCAAAGAGGGGGACCTACGAGCAGTACTTC.

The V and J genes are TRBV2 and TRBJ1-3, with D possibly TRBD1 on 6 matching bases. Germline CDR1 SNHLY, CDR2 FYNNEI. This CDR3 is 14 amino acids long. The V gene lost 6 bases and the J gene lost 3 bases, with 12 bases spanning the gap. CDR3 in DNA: TGTGCCAGCAGGGAGGGGGGTAATGGAAACACCATATATTTT. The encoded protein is CASREGGNGNTIYF.

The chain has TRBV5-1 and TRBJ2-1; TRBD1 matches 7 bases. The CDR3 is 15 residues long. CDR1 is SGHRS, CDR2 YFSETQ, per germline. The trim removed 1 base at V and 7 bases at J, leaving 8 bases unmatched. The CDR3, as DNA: TGCGCCAGCAGCTTGTTGACAGGGAGCCTTAATGAGCAGTTCTTC. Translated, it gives CASSLLTGSLNEQFF.

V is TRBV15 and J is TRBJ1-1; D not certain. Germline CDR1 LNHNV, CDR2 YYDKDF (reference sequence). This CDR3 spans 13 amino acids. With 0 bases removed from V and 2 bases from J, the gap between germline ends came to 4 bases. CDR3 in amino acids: CATSRDINTEAFF. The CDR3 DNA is TGTGCCACCAGCAGAGATATAAACACTGAAGCTTTCTTT.

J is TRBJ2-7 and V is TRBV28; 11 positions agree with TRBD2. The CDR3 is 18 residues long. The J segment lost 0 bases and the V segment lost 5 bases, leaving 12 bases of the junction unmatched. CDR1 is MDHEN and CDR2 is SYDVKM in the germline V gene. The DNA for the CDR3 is TGTGCCAGCAGTGTACTCGGACTAGCGGGCCCGAACTCCTACGAGCAGTACTTC. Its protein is CASSVLGLAGPNSYEQYF.

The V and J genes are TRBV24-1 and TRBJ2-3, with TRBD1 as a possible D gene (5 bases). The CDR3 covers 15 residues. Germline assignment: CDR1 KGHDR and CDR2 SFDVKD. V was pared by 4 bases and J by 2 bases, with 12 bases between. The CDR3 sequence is CATSETAATTDTQYF. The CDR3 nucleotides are TGTGCCACCAGTGAGACAGCAGCCACCACAGATACGCAGTATTTT.

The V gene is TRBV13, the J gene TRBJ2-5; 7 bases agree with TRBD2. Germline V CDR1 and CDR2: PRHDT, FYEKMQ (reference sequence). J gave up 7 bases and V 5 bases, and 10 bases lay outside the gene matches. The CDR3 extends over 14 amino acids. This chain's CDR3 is CASSLTGTTGTQYF. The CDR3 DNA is TGTGCCAGCAGCCTAACCGGGACTACCGGGACCCAGTACTTC. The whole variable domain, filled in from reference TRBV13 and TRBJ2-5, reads AAGVIQSPRHLIKEKRETATLKCYPIPRHDTVYWYQQGPGQDPQFLISFYEKMQSDKGSIPDRFSAQQFSDYHSELNMSSLELGDSALYFCASSLTGTTGTQYFGPGTRLLVL.

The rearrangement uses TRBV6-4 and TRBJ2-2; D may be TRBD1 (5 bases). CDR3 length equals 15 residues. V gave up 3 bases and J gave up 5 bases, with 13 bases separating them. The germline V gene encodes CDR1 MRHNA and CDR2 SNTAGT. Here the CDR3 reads CASSEQDWDTGELFF. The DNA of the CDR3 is TGTGCCAGCAGTGAACAGGATTGGGATACCGGGGAGCTGTTTTTT.

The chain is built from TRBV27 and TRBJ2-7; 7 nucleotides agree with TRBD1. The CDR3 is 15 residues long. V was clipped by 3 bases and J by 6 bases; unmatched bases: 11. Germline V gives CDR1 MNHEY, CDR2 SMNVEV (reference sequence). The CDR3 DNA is TGTGCCAGCAGTTTTGGAAGGACAGGAGTTTCCGAGCAGTACTTC. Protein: CASSFGRTGVSEQYF.

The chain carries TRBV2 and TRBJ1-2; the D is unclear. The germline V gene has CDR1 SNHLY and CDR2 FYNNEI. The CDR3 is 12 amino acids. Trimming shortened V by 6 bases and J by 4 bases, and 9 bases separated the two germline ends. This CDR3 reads CASRPFSYGYTF. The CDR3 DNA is TGTGCCAGCAGGCCCTTCAGCTATGGCTACACCTTC. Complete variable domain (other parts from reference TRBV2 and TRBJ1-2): EPEVTQTPSHQVTQMGQEVILRCVPISNHLYFYWYRQILGQKVEFLVSFYNNEISEKSEIFDDQFSVERPDGSNFTLKIRSTKLEDSAMYFCASRPFSYGYTFGSGTRLTVV.

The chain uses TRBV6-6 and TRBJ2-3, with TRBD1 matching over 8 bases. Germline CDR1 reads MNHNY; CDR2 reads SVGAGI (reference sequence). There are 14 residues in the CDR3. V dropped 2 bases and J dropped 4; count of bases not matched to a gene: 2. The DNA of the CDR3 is TGTGCCAGCAGTTACGACAGGGGAGCAGATACGCAGTATTTT. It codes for CASSYDRGADTQYF.

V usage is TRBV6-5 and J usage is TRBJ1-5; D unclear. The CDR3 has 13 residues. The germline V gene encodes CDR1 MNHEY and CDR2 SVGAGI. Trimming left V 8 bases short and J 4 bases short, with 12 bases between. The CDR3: CASGLNRNQPQHF. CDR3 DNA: TGTGCCAGCGGCCTAAACAGAAATCAGCCCCAGCATTTT.